A single sample is the source of the 17 T cell receptor beta chains below, sequenced in a study of CD8 T cells in ankylosing spondylitis. MiXCR, run by TCRdb on the 5' RACE reads, gives a single entry per CDR3 protein. The sample lists 210,000 or so distinct CDR3 sequences, under 8.5% occurring once. Sequencing was carried out using blood, either unsorted or a sorted T cell fraction (not recorded which). The receptors shown here come from a female donor with ankylosing spondylitis or in good health (not recorded which).

This clonotype was observed at least ten times. The rearrangement uses TRBV29-1 and TRBJ2-3; D is perhaps TRBD1 (5 bases). The CDR3 sequence is 12 residues long. Looked up from germline, CDR1 is SQVTM and CDR2 is ANQGSEA. Between the trimmed V and J ends, which lost 4 bases and 4 bases, there was a span of 9 bases. The CDR3 is CSVARAPDTQYF. The CDR3 DNA follows: TGCAGCGTTGCCAGGGCGCCAGATACGCAGTATTTT.

This clonotype was seen repeatedly, ten times or more. The V call is TRBV5-1, the J call TRBJ2-7, with D perhaps matching TRBD1 (6 bases). This CDR3 has 15 residues. CDR1 is SGHRS and CDR2 is YFSETQ in the germline V gene. V was trimmed by 4 bases and J by 3 bases, leaving 17 bases between them. The chain's CDR3 is CASSLGQTFFYEQYF. As DNA, the CDR3 is TGCGCCAGCAGCCTCGGACAGACTTTTTTCTACGAGCAGTACTTC.

In this sample, this clonotype turned up many times. The chain carries TRBV12-3 or TRBV12-4 and TRBJ2-2, with 8 nucleotides matching TRBD2. The CDR3 consists of 14 residues. J gave up 6 bases and V 7 bases, and 7 bases lay outside the gene matches. The CDR3 coding sequence is TGTGCCAGCACCAGAAACGGGAGGGCCGGGGAGCTGTTTTTT. Translation: CASTRNGRAGELFF.

This clonotype was found many times. The rearrangement links TRBV20-1 to TRBJ2-1, with D unresolved. There are 15 residues in the CDR3. The V end lost 3 bases, the J end lost 0 bases, and 12 bases lay between the germline ends. CDR1 and CDR2 from the germline V gene are DFQATT and SNEGSKA (reference sequence). CDR3 loop: CSASDKRYSYNEQFF. As DNA, the CDR3 is TGCAGTGCTAGTGACAAACGTTACTCCTACAATGAGCAGTTCTTC.

This clonotype was recorded a few times. This chain joins TRBV24-1 and TRBJ2-1, with 11 bases that match TRBD2. The CDR3 is 15 amino acids. Germline V CDR1 and CDR2: KGHDR, SFDVKD. Trimming removed 9 bases from V and 7 bases from J; junction bases left unmatched: 10. In DNA, the CDR3 is TGTGCCACCTCCCGGGGGACTAGCGGACTGAATGAGCAGTTCTTC. As protein: CATSRGTSGLNEQFF.

This clonotype was seen a handful of times. The chain has TRBV9 and TRBJ2-1; D gene unclear. CDR1 and CDR2 from the germline V gene are SGDLS and YYNGEE. This CDR3 spans 13 amino acids. V was shortened by 3 bases and J by 8 bases, with 12 bases between the two germline ends. The CDR3 sequence: CASSGGKVYEQFF. The CDR3 bases are TGTGCCAGCAGCGGGGGTAAGGTGTATGAGCAGTTCTTC.

This clonotype was seen repeatedly, ten times or more. The chain is built from TRBV7-6 and TRBJ2-1, with 12 positions matching TRBD2. Trimming removed 4 bases from V and 8 bases from J; junction bases left unmatched: 12. CDR1 and CDR2 from the germline V gene are SGHVS and FNYEAQ. This CDR3 contains 17 residues. The CDR3 DNA follows: TGTGCCAGCAGCTCAACTAGCGGGAGGCCCAACGGCGATGAGCAGTTCTTC. Translating it yields CASSSTSGRPNGDEQFF.

This rearrangement joins TRBV7-2 to TRBJ2-7; weak D call: TRBD2 (6 bases). Per germline, CDR1 SGHTA and CDR2 FQGNSA. With 5 bases removed from V and 5 bases from J, the gap between germline ends came to 16 bases. The CDR3 sequence is 14 residues long. The CDR3 DNA reads as TGTGCCAGCAGCCCCCGGGGACTTTATCACGAGCAGTACTTC. Protein sequence: CASSPRGLYHEQYF.

V is TRBV6-7 and J is TRBJ2-7; D could derive from TRBD1 or TRBD2 (5 bases each). TRBV6-7 is an open reading frame, and its role is uncertain. Between the trimmed V and J ends, which lost 5 bases and 7 bases, there was a span of 12 bases. The CDR3 sequence is 12 residues long. For the CDR3, the DNA is TGTGCCAGCAGTGCCCAGGGAGAGGAGCAGTACTTC. Protein product: CASSAQGEEQYF.

Remarks on this clonotype: One base away lies a much larger clone, so this may be a sequencing read error. The DNA of the CDR3 is TGCGCCAGCAGCCAAGGACGGAGGGCCACGACACTGCTTTTT. Amino acid sequence: CASSQGRRATTLLF. J is TRBJ1-4 and V is TRBV4-3; no clear D gene. Germline CDR1 and CDR2: LGHNA and YSLEER. The CDR3 has 14 amino acids.

This chain links TRBV19 with TRBJ1-1, with D possibly matching TRBD1 (5 bases). This CDR3 is 15 amino acids long. The V gene's germline CDR1 is LNHDA and CDR2 SQIVND (reference sequence). V lost 7 bases, J lost 2 bases, and 17 bases lay in between. CDR3 coding DNA: TGTGCCAGTACCCTGCTGGCCGGGGGTAACACTGAAGCTTTCTTT. This codes for CASTLLAGGNTEAFF. The full variable domain, its missing parts supplied by reference TRBV19 and TRBJ1-1, is DGGITQSPKYLFRKEGQNVTLSCEQNLNHDAMYWYRQDPGQGLRLIYYSQIVNDFQKGDIAEGYSVSREKKESFPLTVTSAQKNPTAFYLCASTLLAGGNTEAFFGQGTRLTVV.

This clonotype has ten or more counts. The genes are TRBV10-3 and TRBJ2-1, with D hard to call. Trimming took off 7 bases at V and 1 base at J, with 2 bases between the two ends. The CDR3 extends over 11 amino acids. In germline, CDR1 is ENHRY, CDR2 SYGVKD. The CDR3 spells CAIKSYNEQFF. The CDR3 bases are TGTGCCATCAAATCCTACAATGAGCAGTTCTTC.

This chain links TRBV7-9 with TRBJ2-7, with D perhaps TRBD2 (5 bases). This CDR3 has 15 amino acids. V lost 4 bases, J lost 5 bases, and 18 bases lay in between. Germline V CDR1 and CDR2: SEHNR, FQNEAQ (reference sequence). The DNA of the CDR3 is TGTGCCAGCAGCTCCCCCGGGCTGGGGAGCCACGAGCAGTACTTC. Protein: CASSSPGLGSHEQYF.

Many counts were recorded for this clonotype. The chain employs TRBV4-3 and TRBJ1-1, with D unresolved. V was shortened by 1 base and J by 1 base, with 7 bases between the two germline ends. The CDR3 contains 14 residues. Germline V gene sequence: CDR1 LGHNA, CDR2 YSLEER. In nucleotides, the CDR3 is TGCGCCAGCAGCCAAGGGGTTACGAACACTGAAGCTTTCTTT. Translation: CASSQGVTNTEAFF.

The chain is built from TRBV5-1 and TRBJ1-5; D not resolved. Trimming shortened V by 0 bases and J by 0 bases, and 10 bases separated the two germline ends. Germline CDR1 is SGHRS and CDR2 is YFSETQ. The CDR3 totals 16 residues. CDR3 protein: CASSLDGIHSNQPQHF. The CDR3 DNA is TGCGCCAGCAGCTTGGACGGGATACATAGCAATCAGCCCCAGCATTTT.

The gene calls are TRBV7-9 and TRBJ2-5; TRBD2 agrees at 10 bases. CDR3 size: 15 residues. Germline V gives CDR1 SEHNR, CDR2 FQNEAQ (reference sequence). J was trimmed by 5 bases and V by 2 bases; bases with no gene match: 5. DNA for the CDR3: TGTGCCAGCAGCTTACCGGGACTAGCGTTCGAGACCCAGTACTTC. This translates into CASSLPGLAFETQYF.

This clonotype came up many times. The rearrangement joins TRBV7-8 to TRBJ2-7; maybe TRBD2 (6 bases). V lost 0 bases and J 4 bases, leaving 19 bases between the germline ends. The CDR3 is made up of 17 amino acids. The germline V gene has CDR1 SGHVS and CDR2 FQNEAQ. The CDR3 DNA reads as TGTGCCAGCAGCTTAGCGATGAAGGGACGGAGGGCGTACGAGCAGTACTTC. Translated: CASSLAMKGRRAYEQYF.